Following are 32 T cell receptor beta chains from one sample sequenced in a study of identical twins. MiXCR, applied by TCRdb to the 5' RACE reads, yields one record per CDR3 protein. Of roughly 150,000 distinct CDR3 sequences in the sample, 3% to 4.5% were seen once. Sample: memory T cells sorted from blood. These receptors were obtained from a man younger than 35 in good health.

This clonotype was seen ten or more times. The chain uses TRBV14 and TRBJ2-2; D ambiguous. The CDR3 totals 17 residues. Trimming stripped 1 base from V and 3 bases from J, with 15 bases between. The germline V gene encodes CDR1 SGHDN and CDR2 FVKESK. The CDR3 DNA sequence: TGTGCCAGCAGCCAAGGGTGGTCGGGTATCGACACCGGGGAGCTGTTTTTT. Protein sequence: CASSQGWSGIDTGELFF.

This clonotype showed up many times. CDR3 nucleotides: TGTGCCAGCAGCTCCGGGACCCGGGGTGAGCAGTTCTTC. This encodes CASSSGTRGEQFF. This chain connects TRBV11-1 to TRBJ2-1; D might be TRBD1 or TRBD2, each matching 5 bases. The germline V and J ends were trimmed by 4 bases and 9 bases, with 13 bases remaining between them. In germline, CDR1 is SGHAT, CDR2 FQDESV (reference sequence). The CDR3 consists of 13 residues.

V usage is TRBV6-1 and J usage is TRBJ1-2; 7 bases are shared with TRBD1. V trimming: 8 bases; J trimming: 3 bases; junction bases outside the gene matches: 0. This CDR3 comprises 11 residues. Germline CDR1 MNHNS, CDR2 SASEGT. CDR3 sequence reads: CASDRDYGYTF. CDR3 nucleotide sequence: TGTGCCAGCGACAGGGACTATGGCTACACCTTC.

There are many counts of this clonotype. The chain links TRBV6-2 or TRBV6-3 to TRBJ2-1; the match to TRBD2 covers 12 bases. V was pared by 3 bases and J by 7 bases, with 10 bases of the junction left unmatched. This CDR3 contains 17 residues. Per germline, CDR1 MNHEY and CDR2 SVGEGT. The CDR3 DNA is TGTGCCAGCAGTTATGAAGTACTAGCGGGAGGTGGAAATGAGCAGTTCTTC. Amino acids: CASSYEVLAGGGNEQFF.

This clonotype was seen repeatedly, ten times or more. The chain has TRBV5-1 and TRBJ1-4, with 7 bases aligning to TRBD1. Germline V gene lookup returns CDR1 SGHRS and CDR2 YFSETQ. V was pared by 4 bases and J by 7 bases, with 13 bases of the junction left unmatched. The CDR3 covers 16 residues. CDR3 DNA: TGCGCCAGCAGCCGCATCCAGGGGGGGCCTGGTGAAAAACTGTTTTTT. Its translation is CASSRIQGGPGEKLFF. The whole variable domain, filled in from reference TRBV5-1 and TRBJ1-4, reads KAGVTQTPRYLIKTRGQQVTLSCSPISGHRSVSWYQQTPGQGLQFLFEYFSETQRNKGNFPGRFSGRQFSNSRSEMNVSTLELGDSALYLCASSRIQGGPGEKLFFGSGTQLSVL.

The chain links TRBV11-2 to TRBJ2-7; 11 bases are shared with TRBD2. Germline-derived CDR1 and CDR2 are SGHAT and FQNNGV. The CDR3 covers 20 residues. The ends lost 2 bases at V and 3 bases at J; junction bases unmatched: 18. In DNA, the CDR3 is TGTGCCAGCAGCTTAATTTTCTCCCCCCTACTAGCGGGAGCCCACTACGAGCAGTACTTC. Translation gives CASSLIFSPLLAGAHYEQYF.

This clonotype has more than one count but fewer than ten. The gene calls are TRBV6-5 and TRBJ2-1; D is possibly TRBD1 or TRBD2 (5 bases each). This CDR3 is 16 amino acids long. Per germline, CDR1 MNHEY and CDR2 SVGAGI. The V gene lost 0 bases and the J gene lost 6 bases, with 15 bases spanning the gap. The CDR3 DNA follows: TGTGCCAGCAGTTACTCGAGGGGCGGAGGCCCCAATGAGCAGTTCTTC. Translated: CASSYSRGGGPNEQFF.

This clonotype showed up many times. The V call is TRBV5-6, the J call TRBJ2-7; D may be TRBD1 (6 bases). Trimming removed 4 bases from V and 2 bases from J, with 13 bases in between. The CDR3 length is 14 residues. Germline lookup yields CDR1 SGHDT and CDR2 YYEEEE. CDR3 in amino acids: CASSRMDRPYEQYF. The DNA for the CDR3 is TGTGCCAGCAGCAGAATGGACAGACCCTACGAGCAGTACTTC. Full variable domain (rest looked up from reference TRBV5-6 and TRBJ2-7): DAGVTQSPTHLIKTRGQQVTLRCSPKSGHDTVSWYQQALGQGPQFIFQYYEEEERQRGNFPDRFSGHQFPNYSSELNVNALLLGDSALYLCASSRMDRPYEQYFGPGTRLTVT.

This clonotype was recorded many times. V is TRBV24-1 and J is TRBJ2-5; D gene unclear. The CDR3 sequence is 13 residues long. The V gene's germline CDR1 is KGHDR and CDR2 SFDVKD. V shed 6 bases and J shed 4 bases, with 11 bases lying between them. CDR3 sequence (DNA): TGTGCCACCAGTAATGGGGTGACAGAGACCCAGTACTTC. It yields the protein CATSNGVTETQYF.

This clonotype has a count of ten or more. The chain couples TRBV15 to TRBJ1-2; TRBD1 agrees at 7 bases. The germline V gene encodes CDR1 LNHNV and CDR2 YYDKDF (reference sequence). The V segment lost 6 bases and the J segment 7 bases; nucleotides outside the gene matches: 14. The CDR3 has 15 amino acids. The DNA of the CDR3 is TGTGCCACCAGTAACTACGGACAGGATCGAATTGGCTACACCTTC. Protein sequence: CATSNYGQDRIGYTF.

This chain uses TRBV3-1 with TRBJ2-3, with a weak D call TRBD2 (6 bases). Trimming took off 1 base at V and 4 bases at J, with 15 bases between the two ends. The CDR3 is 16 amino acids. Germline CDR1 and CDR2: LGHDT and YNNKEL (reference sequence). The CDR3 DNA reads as TGTGCCAGCAGCCAAGGAAAGAGACTAGATTCAGATACGCAGTATTTT. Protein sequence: CASSQGKRLDSDTQYF.

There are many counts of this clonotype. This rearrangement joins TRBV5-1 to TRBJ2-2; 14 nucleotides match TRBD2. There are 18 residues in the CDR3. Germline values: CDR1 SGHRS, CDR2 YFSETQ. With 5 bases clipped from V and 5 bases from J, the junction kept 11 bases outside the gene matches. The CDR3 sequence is CASRSGTSGSGSTGELFF. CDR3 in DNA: TGCGCCAGCAGGTCCGGGACTAGCGGGAGCGGAAGTACCGGGGAGCTGTTTTTT.

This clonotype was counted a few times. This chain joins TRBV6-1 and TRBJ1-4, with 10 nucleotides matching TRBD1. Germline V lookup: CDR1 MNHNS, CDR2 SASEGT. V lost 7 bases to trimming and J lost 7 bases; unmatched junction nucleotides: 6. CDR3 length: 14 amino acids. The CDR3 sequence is CASNDRGPSEKLFF. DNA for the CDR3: TGTGCCAGCAACGACAGGGGGCCGAGTGAAAAACTGTTTTTT.

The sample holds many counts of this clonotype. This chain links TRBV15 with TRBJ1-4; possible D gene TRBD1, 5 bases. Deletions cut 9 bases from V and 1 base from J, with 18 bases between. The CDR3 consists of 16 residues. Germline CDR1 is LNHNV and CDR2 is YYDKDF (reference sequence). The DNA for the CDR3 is TGTGCCACGTCCCCAAAAATAGGGGAAACTAATGAAAAACTGTTTTTT. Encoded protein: CATSPKIGETNEKLFF.

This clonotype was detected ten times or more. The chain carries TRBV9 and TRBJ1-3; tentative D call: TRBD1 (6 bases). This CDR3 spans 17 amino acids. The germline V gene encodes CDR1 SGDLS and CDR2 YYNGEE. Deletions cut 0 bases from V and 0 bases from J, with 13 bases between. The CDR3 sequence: CASSVEDSRFSGNTIYF. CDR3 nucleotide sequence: TGTGCCAGCAGCGTAGAGGACAGCCGATTCTCTGGAAACACCATATATTTT.

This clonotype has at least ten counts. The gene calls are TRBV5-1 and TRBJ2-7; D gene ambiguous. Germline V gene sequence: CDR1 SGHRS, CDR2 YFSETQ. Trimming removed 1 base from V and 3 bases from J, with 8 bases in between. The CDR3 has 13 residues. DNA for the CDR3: TGCGCCAGCAGCTTGCCACTCCTCTACGAGCAGTACTTC. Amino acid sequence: CASSLPLLYEQYF.

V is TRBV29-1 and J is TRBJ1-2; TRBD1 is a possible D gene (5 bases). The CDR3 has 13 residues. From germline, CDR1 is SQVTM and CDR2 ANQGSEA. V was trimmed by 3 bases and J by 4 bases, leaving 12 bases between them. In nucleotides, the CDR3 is TGCAGCGTTGACAGCAGGGAGGGCTATGGCTACACCTTC. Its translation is CSVDSREGYGYTF. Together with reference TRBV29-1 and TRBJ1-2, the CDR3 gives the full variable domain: SAVISQKPSRDICQRGTSLTIQCQVDSQVTMMFWYRQQPGQSLTLIATANQGSEATYESGFVIDKFPISRPNLTFSTLTVSNMSPEDSSIYLCSVDSREGYGYTFGSGTRLTVV.

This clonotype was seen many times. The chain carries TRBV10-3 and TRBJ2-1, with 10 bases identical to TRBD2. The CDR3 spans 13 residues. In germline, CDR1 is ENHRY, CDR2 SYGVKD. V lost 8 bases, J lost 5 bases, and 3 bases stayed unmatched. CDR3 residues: CAISGTSDNEQFF. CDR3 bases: TGTGCCATCTCCGGGACTAGCGACAATGAGCAGTTCTTC.

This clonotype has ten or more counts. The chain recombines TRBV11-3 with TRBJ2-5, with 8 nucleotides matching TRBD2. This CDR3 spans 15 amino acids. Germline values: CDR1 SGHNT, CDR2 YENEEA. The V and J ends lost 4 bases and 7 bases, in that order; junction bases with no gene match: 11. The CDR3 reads CASSSSSGSSGTQYF. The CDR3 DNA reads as TGTGCCAGCAGCTCCTCTAGCGGGTCAAGCGGGACCCAGTACTTC.

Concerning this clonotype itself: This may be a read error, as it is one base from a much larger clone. In DNA, the CDR3 is TGTGCCAGCAGCTTGTGGGCAGAGCAAGAGACCCAGTACTTC. Its translation: CASSLWAEQETQYF. The V gene is TRBV5-4, the J gene TRBJ2-5, with no clear D. The CDR3 has 14 amino acids. Germline V gene data show CDR1 as SGHNT and CDR2 as YYREEE (reference sequence). Trimming took 1 base from V and 2 from J, leaving 9 bases between them.

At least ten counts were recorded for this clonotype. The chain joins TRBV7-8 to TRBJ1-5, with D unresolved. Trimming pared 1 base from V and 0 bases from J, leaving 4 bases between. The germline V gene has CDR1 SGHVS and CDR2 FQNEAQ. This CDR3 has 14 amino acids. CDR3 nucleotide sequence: TGTGCCAGCAGCTTAGACCTTAGCAATCAGCCCCAGCATTTT. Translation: CASSLDLSNQPQHF.

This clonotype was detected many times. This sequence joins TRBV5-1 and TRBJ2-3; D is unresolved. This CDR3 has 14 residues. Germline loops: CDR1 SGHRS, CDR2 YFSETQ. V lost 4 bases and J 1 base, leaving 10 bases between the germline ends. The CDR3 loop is CASSPPTGTDTQYF. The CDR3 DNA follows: TGCGCCAGCAGCCCGCCAACTGGCACAGATACGCAGTATTTT.

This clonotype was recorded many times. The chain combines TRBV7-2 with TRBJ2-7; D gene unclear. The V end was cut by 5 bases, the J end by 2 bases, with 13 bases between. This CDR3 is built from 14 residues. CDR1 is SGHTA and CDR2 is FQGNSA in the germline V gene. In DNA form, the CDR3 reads TGTGCCAGCAGCCGGTCCCGGGTGACCTACGAGCAGTACTTC. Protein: CASSRSRVTYEQYF.

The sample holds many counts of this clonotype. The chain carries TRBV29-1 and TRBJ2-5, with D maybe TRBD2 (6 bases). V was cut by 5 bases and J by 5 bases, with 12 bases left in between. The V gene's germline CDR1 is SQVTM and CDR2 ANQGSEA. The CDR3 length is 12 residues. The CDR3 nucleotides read TGCAGCGTTAGGAGGACTACCGAGACCCAGTACTTC. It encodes CSVRRTTETQYF.

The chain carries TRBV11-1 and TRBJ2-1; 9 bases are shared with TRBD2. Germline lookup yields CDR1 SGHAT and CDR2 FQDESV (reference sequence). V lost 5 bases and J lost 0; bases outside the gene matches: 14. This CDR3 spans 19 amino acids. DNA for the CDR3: TGTGCCAGCAGCCCTAGGGCCTCGCTAGCGGGACTCTCCTACAATGAGCAGTTCTTC. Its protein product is CASSPRASLAGLSYNEQFF.

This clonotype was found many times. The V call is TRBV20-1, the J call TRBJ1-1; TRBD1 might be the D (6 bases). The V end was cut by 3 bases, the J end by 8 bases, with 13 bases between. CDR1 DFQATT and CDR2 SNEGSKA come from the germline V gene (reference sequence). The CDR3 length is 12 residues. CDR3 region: CSARGALGEAFF. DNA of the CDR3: TGCAGTGCTAGGGGGGCTCTGGGGGAAGCTTTCTTT.

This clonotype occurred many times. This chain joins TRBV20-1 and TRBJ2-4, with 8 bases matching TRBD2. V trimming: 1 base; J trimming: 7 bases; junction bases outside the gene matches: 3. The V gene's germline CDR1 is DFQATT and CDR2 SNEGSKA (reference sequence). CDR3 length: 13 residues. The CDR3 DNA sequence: TGCAGTGCTAGAGTAGCGGGATCGAACATTCAGTACTTC. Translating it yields CSARVAGSNIQYF.

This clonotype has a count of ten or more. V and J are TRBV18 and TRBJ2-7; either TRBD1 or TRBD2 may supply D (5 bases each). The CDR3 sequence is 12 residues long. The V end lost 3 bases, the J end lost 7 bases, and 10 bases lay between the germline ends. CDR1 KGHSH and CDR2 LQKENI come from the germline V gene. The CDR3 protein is CASSPGEGEQYV. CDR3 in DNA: TGTGCCAGCTCACCGGGGGAAGGAGAGCAGTACGTC.

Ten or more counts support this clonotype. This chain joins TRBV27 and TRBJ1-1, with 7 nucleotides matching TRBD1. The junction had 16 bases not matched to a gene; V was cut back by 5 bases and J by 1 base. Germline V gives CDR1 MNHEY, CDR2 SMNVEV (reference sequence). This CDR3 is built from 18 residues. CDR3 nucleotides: TGTGCCAGCAGTCCTAGGGGACAGTGGGCTGACCCGAACACTGAAGCTTTCTTT. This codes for CASSPRGQWADPNTEAFF.

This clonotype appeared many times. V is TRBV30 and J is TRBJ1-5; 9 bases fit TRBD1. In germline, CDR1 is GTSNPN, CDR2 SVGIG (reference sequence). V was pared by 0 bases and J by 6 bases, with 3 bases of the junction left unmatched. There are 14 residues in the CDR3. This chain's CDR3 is CAWSVHRGRQPQHF. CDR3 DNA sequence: TGTGCCTGGAGTGTCCACAGGGGGCGTCAGCCCCAGCATTTT.

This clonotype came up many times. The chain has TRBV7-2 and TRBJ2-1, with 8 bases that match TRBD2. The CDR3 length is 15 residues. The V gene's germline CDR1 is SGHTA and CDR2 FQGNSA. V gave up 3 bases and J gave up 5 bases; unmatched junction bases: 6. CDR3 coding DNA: TGTGCCAGCAGCTTGGTGAGCGGGAGCGACAATGAGCAGTTCTTC. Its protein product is CASSLVSGSDNEQFF. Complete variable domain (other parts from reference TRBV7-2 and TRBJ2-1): GAGVSQSPSNKVTEKGKDVELRCDPISGHTALYWYRQSLGQGLEFLIYFQGNSAPDKSGLPSDRFSAERTGGSVSTLTIQRTQQEDSAVYLCASSLVSGSDNEQFFGPGTRLTVL.

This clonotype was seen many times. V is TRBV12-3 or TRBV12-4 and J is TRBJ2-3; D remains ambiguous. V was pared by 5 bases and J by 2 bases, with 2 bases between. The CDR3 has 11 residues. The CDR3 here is CASSITDTQYF. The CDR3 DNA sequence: TGTGCCAGCAGTATCACAGATACGCAGTATTTT.